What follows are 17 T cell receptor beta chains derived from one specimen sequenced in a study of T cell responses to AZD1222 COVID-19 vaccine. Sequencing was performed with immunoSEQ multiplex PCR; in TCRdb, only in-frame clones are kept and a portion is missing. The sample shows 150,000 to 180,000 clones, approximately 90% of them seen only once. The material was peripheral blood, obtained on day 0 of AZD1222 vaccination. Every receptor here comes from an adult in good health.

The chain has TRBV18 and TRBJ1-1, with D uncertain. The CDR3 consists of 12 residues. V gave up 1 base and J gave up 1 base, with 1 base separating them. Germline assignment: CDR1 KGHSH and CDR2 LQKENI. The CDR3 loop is CASSPRNTEAFF. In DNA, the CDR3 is TGTGCCAGCTCACCACGGAACACTGAAGCTTTCTTT.

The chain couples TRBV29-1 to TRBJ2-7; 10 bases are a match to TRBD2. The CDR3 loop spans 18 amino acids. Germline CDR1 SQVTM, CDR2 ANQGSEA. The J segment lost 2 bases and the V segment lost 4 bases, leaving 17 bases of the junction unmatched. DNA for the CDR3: TGCAGCGTTGTTTTATTTCTCGGACGAAGCGGGGGGGCCTACGAGCAGTACTTC. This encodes CSVVLFLGRSGGAYEQYF.

CDR3 loop: CASGRDRDGYTF. The CDR3 DNA follows: TGTGCCAGTGGCCGGGACAGGGACGGCTACACCTTC. The V gene is TRBV7-2, the J gene TRBJ1-2; TRBD1 matches 9 bases. Looked up from germline, CDR1 is SGHTA and CDR2 is FQGNSA. The CDR3 has 12 amino acids. Unmatched junction bases numbered 7, after V lost 9 bases and J lost 8 bases.

DNA of the CDR3: TGTGCCAGTAGGGAGACAGGGGACGGGGATGGCTACACCTTC. This codes for CASRETGDGDGYTF. The chain joins TRBV19 to TRBJ1-2, with 8 bases matching TRBD1. This CDR3 has 14 residues. The germline CDR1 and CDR2 sequences are LNHDA and SQIVND (reference sequence). V shed 6 bases, J shed 6 bases, and the junction held 9 bases outside the gene matches.

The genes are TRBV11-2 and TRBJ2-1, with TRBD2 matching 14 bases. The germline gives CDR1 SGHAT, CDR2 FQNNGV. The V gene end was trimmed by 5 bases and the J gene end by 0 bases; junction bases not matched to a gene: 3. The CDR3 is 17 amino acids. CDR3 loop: CASSPGTSGGSYNEQFF. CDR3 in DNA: TGTGCCAGCAGCCCCGGGACTAGCGGGGGCTCCTACAATGAGCAGTTCTTC.

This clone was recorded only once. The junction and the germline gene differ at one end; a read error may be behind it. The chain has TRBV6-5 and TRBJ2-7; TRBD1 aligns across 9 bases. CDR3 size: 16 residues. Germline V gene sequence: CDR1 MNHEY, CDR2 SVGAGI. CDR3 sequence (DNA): TGTGCCAGCAGTAACTCTATGACAGGGGGTACCTACGAGCAGTACTTC. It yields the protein CASSNSMTGGTYEQYF.

The CDR3 nucleotides read TGTGCCAGCAGCCCCACGGGATTCTATGGCTACACCTTC. As protein: CASSPTGFYGYTF. V gene TRBV12-3 or TRBV12-4 combines with J gene TRBJ1-2; no reliable D call. This CDR3 spans 13 amino acids. V lost 6 bases and J 4 bases, leaving 12 bases between the germline ends.

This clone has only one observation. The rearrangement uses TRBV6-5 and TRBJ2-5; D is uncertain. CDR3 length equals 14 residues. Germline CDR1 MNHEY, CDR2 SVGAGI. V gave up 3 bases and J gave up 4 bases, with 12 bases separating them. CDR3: CASSYLRRRETQYF. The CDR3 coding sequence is TGTGCCAGCAGTTATCTGCGTAGGAGAGAGACCCAGTACTTC.

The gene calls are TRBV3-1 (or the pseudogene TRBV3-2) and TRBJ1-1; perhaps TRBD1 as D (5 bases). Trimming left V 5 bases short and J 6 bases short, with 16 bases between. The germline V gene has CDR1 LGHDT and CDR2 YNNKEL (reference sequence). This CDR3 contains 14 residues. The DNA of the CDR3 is TGTGCCAGCAGCAACCCTACGGGGCAGGCTGAAGCTTTCTTT. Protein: CASSNPTGQAEAFF.

The CDR3 DNA reads as TGCGCCAGCAGCTTGACCAGCGTAGAGACCCAGTACTTC. Translation gives CASSLTSVETQYF. The chain joins TRBV5-1 to TRBJ2-5, with D uncertain. Trimming cost V 1 base and J 4 bases, with 8 bases left between them. The CDR3 consists of 13 residues. CDR1 SGHRS and CDR2 YFSETQ come from the germline V gene.

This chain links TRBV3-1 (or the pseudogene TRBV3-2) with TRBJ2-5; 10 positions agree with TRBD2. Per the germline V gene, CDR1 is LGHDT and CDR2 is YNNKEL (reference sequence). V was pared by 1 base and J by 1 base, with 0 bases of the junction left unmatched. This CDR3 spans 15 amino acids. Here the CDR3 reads CASSQGTSGQETQYF. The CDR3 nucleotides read TGTGCCAGCAGCCAAGGGACTAGCGGCCAAGAGACCCAGTACTTC.

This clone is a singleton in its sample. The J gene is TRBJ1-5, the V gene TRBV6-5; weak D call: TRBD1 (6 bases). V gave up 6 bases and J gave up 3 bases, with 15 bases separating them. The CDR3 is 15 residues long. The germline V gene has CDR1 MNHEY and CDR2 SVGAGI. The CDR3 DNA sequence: TGTGCCAGCAGAACCAAACAGGGTGACAATCAGCCCCAGCATTTT. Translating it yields CASRTKQGDNQPQHF.

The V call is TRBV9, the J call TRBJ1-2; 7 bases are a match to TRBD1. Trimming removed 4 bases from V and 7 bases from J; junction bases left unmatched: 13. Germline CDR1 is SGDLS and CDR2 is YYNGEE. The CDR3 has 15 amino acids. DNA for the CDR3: TGTGCCAGCAGCATAACCGGGACAGCGGTATCTGGCTACACCTTC. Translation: CASSITGTAVSGYTF.

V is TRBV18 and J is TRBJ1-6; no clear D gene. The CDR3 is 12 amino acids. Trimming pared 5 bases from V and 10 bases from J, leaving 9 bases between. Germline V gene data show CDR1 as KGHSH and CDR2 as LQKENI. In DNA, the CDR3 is TGTGCCAGCTCAGAGAGAGGGTCACCCCTCCACTTT. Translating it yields CASSERGSPLHF.

The CDR3, as DNA: TGTGCCAGCAGCTTCGACAGGGGCAGTGGCTACACCTTC. It specifies CASSFDRGSGYTF. This rearrangement joins TRBV5-4 to TRBJ1-2; 8 nucleotides match TRBD1. The CDR3 totals 13 residues. CDR1 SGHNT and CDR2 YYREEE come from the germline V gene (reference sequence). V lost 2 bases to trimming and J lost 7 bases; unmatched junction nucleotides: 4.

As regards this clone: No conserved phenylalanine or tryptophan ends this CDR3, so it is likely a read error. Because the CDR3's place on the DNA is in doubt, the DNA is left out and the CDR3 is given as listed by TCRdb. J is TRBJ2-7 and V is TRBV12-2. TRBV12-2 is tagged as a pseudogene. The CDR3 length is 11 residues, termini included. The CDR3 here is CASRLGPPNMT.

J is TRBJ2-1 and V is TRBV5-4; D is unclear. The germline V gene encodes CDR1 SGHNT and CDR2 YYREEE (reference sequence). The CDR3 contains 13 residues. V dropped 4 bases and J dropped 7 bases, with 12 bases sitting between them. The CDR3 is CASSLVSGNEQFF. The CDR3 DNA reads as TGTGCCAGCAGCCTAGTCTCTGGGAATGAGCAGTTCTTC.